This is a list of T cell receptor beta chains from one sample in a study of Ad26.COV2.S vaccination and SARS-CoV-2 variants. Profiling relied on immunoSEQ multiplex PCR, and the TCRdb table lists in-frame clones only, not all of them. The data hold roughly 400,000 clones, with around 91% observed a single time. Source: peripheral blood, taken in a trial of Ad26.COV2.S vaccine versus placebo. These TCRs come from a person between 18 and 65 years old who received the Ad26.COV2.S COVID-19 vaccine or a placebo. CDR3s include the opening cysteine and the closing phenylalanine or tryptophan. D genes are given only for firm matches. Size values are once, few and many counts, or a class for expanded clones, and some rows have none.

v_gene	j_gene	d_gene	abundance	CDR3nt	CDR3aa
TRBV29-1	TRBJ1-1	NA	once	TGCAGCGTTTACCATTCGGACGGATACACTGAAGCTTTCTTT	CSVYHSDGYTEAFF
TRBV24-1	TRBJ2-1	TRBD2	NA	TGTGCCACTAATCAGCCGGGACTAGGTTACAATGAGCAGTTCTTC	CATNQPGLGYNEQFF
TRBV5-8	TRBJ1-1	NA	NA	TGTGCCAGCAGCACTTACACTGAAGCTTTCTTT	CASSTYTEAFF
TRBV28	TRBJ2-7	TRBD1	NA	TGTGCCAGCAACACATACCGGGACAGGGGGGCCTACGAGCAGTACTTC	CASNTYRDRGAYEQYF
TRBV28	TRBJ2-3	TRBD2	NA	TGTGCCAGCAGTGAGGTCTGGGGCGGGAGGGCCGCAGATACGCAGTATTTT	CASSEVWGGRAADTQYF
TRBV19	TRBJ2-6	NA	NA	TGTGCCAGTAGTATAATGTGGAGCTCTGGGGCCAACGTCCTGACTTTC	CASSIMWSSGANVLTF
TRBV5-1	TRBJ2-2	NA	NA	TGCGCCAGCCGTGATGGGGCCTCAGGGACCGGGGAGCTGTTTTTT	CASRDGASGTGELFF
TRBV3-1/TRBV3-2	TRBJ2-2	NA	NA	TGTGCCAGCAGCCAAGATCGTTCCGGGGAGCTGTTTTTT	CASSQDRSGELFF
TRBV30	TRBJ1-1	NA	NA	TGTGCCTGGATTGAGCGGACAGCGAACACTGAAGCTTTCTTT	CAWIERTANTEAFF
TRBV2	TRBJ2-2	TRBD2	NA	TGTGCCAGCAGGCGACTACTAGCGGGCGCGAACACCGGGGAGCTGTTTTTT	CASRRLLAGANTGELFF
TRBV4-2	TRBJ1-1	NA	NA	TGTGCCAGCAGCCAAGACCTGTCTGTAAAGACTGAAGCTTTCTTT	CASSQDLSVKTEAFF
TRBV6-6	TRBJ1-6	TRBD1	NA	TGTGCCAGCAGTTACTCCCAGGGGGCATCACCCCTCCACTTT	CASSYSQGASPLHF
TRBV2	TRBJ1-6	NA	NA	TGTGCCAGCAAAGGGGTCAGCTCCTATAATTCACCCCTCCACTTT	CASKGVSSYNSPLHF
TRBV3-1/TRBV3-2	TRBJ1-2	NA	NA	TGTGCCAGCAGCCAAGATCAGAATTCGGTTGGCTACACCTTC	CASSQDQNSVGYTF
TRBV7-2	TRBJ1-6	NA	NA	TGTGCCAGCAGCAAAGGGGATTTATCACCCCTCCACTTT	CASSKGDLSPLHF
TRBV2	TRBJ2-7	NA	NA	TGTGCCAGCAGTGGATACCACGGTGGCGAGCAGTACTTC	CASSGYHGGEQYF
TRBV29-1	TRBJ1-1	NA	NA	TGCAGCGTTGAATTGAACGGAATTGAAGCTTTCTTT	CSVELNGIEAFF
TRBV7-2	TRBJ2-7	TRBD2	NA	TGTGCCAGCAGCCCGGCCGCTACTAGCGGATCTGCCTTGAAGCAGTACTTC	CASSPAATSGSALKQYF
TRBV5-4	TRBJ2-7	TRBD2	NA	TGTGCCAGCAGCCCGGGGACTAGCGGGAGGTCCTACGAGCAGTACTTC	CASSPGTSGRSYEQYF
TRBV7-3	TRBJ2-3	TRBD1	once	TGTGCCAGCAGCTTAATAGGGACAGCCACAGATACGCAGTATTTT	CASSLIGTATDTQYF
TRBV5-1	TRBJ1-5	NA	NA	TGCGCCAGCAGCTTGTCTTCCGGTCAGCCCCAGCATTTT	CASSLSSGQPQHF
TRBV2	TRBJ2-6	NA	NA	TGTGCCAGCAGTATTTCTGGGGCCAACGTCCTGACTTTC	CASSISGANVLTF
TRBV6-2/TRBV6-3	TRBJ1-1	NA	NA	TGTGCCAGCAGTTACCGGGTCACTGAAGCTTTCTTT	CASSYRVTEAFF
TRBV27	TRBJ2-1	TRBD2	NA	TGTGCCAGCCAATTAGCGGGAGGGGCTTTGGAGCAGTTCTTC	CASQLAGGALEQFF
TRBV7-2	TRBJ2-2	NA	NA	TGTGCCAGCAGCTTAAAAAGGGTTTCCGGGGAGCTGTTTTTT	CASSLKRVSGELFF
TRBV2	TRBJ2-1	TRBD1	NA	TGTGCCAGCAGTGCAAAATTCTGGGACAGGGGGCAAGATGAGCAGTTCTTC	CASSAKFWDRGQDEQFF
TRBV29-1	TRBJ2-7	NA	NA	TGCAGCGTTGAGGACGCGGACTCCTACGAGCAGTACTTC	CSVEDADSYEQYF
TRBV7-2	TRBJ2-5	NA	NA	TGTGCCAGCAGCTTTGGGGGGCAAGAGACCCAGTACTTC	CASSFGGQETQYF